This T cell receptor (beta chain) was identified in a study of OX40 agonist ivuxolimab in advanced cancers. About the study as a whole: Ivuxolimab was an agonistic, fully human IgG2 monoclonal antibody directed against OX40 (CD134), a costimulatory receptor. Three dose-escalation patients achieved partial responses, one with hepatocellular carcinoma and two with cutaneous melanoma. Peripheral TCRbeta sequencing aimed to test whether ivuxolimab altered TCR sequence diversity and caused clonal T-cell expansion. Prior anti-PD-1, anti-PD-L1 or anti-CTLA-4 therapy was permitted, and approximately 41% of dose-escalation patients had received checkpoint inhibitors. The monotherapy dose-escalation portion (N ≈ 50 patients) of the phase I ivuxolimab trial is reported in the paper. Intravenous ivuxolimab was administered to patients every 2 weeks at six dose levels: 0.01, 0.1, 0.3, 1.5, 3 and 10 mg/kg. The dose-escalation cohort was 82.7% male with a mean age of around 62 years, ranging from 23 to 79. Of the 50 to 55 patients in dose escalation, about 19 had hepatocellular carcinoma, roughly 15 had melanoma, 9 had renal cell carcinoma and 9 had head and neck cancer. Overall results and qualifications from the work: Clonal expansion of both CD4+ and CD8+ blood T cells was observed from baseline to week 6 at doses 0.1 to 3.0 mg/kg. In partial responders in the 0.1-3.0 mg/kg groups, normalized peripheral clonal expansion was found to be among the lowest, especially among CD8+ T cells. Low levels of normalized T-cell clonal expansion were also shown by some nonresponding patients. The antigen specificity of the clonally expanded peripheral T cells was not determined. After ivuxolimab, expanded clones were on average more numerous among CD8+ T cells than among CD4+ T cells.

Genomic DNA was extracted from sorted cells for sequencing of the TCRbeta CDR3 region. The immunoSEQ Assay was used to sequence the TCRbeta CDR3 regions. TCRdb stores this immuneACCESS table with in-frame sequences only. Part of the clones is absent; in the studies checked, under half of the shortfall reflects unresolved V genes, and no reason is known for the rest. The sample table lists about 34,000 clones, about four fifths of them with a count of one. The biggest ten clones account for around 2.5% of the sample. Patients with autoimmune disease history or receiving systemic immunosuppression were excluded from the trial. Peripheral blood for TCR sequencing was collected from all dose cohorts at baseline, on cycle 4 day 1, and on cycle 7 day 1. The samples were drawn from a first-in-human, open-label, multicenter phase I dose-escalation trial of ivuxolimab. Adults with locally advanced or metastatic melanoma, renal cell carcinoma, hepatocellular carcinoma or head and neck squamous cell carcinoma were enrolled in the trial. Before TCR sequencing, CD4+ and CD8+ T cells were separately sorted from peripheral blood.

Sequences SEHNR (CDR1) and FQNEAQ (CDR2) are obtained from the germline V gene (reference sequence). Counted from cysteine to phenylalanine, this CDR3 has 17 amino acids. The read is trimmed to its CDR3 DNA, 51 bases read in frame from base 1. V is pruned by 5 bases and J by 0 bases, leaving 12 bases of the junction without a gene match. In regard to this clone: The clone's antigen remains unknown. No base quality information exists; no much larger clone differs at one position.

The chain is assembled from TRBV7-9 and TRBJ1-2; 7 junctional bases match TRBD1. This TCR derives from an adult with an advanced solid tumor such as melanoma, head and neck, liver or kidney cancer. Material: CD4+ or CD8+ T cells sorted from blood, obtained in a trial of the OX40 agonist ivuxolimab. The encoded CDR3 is CASSPKARQGSNYGYTF. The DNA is TGTGCCAGCAGCCCAAAGGCCAGACAGGGCTCTAACTATGGCTACACCTTC.